The 23 T cell receptor beta chains below were found in one sample sequenced in a study of CD8 T cells in ankylosing spondylitis. Using its own MiXCR run on the 5' RACE reads, TCRdb lists one record per CDR3 protein. The sample contains about 260,000 distinct CDR3 sequences, approximately 20% of which appear only once. Sequenced input: blood, either unsorted or a sorted T cell fraction (not recorded which). Receptors originate from a male donor with ankylosing spondylitis or in good health (not recorded which).

This clonotype has just a few counts. The chain recombines TRBV6-5 with TRBJ2-3; 8 nucleotides match TRBD2. CDR1 and CDR2 from the germline V gene are MNHEY and SVGAGI. V was pared by 5 bases and J by 2 bases, with 3 bases of the junction left unmatched. The CDR3 consists of 14 residues. CDR3 residues: CASSLLAATDTQYF. In DNA form, the CDR3 reads TGTGCCAGCAGTCTACTAGCGGCCACAGATACGCAGTATTTT.

The chain is built from TRBV10-3 and TRBJ2-1; 8 bases match TRBD1. Germline CDR1 ENHRY, CDR2 SYGVKD. CDR3 length: 14 residues. Trimming removed 2 bases from V and 7 bases from J; junction bases left unmatched: 4. CDR3 sequence: CAISEPGQGNEQFF. The CDR3 DNA is TGTGCCATCAGTGAGCCCGGACAGGGTAATGAGCAGTTCTTC.

The V call is TRBV5-1, the J call TRBJ2-3; 7 positions agree with TRBD2. Trimming at V came to 1 base and at J to 0 bases, leaving 11 bases not matched to a gene. This CDR3 is built from 18 residues. Germline V CDR1 and CDR2: SGHRS, YFSETQ. In DNA form, the CDR3 reads TGCGCCAGCAGCTTGAGGGGCGGTCCAGCGGGAAGCACAGATACGCAGTATTTT. The encoded protein is CASSLRGGPAGSTDTQYF.

This clonotype was found a few times. J is TRBJ2-1 and V is TRBV29-1; D is perhaps TRBD2 (5 bases). From germline, CDR1 is SQVTM and CDR2 ANQGSEA. V lost 6 bases and J 10 bases, leaving 16 bases between the germline ends. The CDR3 contains 12 residues. CDR3 DNA sequence: TGCAGCGTGGCGGGCCCCTGGGAGGAGCAGTTCTTC. This translates into CSVAGPWEEQFF.

The gene calls are TRBV5-1 and TRBJ1-1; D is possibly TRBD1 (5 bases). The V gene lost 4 bases and the J gene lost 2 bases, with 12 bases spanning the gap. From germline, CDR1 is SGHRS and CDR2 YFSETQ. The CDR3 has 14 residues. The CDR3 region is CASSPGGINTEAFF. For the CDR3, the DNA is TGCGCCAGCAGCCCCGGGGGGATCAACACTGAAGCTTTCTTT.

The gene calls are TRBV20-1 and TRBJ2-5, with a possible D match to TRBD2 (5 bases). The germline CDR1 and CDR2 sequences are DFQATT and SNEGSKA (reference sequence). The CDR3 runs to 12 residues. Trimming left V 6 bases short and J 2 bases short, with 10 bases between. CDR3 nucleotide sequence: TGCAGTGCCGAGGAGGATCAAGAGACCCAGTACTTC. Translation: CSAEEDQETQYF.

This sequence joins TRBV5-1 and TRBJ1-2; no reliable D call. CDR3 length: 12 residues. Between the trimmed V and J ends, which lost 0 bases and 8 bases, there was a span of 8 bases. From germline, CDR1 is SGHRS and CDR2 YFSETQ. The CDR3 is CASSLGPAGYTF. The DNA of the CDR3 is TGCGCCAGCAGCTTGGGCCCGGCGGGCTACACCTTC.

The chain carries TRBV7-2 and TRBJ2-3, with 8 nucleotides matching TRBD2. Germline loops: CDR1 SGHTA, CDR2 FQGNSA. CDR3 size: 15 residues. V lost 1 base and J lost 2; bases outside the gene matches: 2. In DNA form, the CDR3 reads TGTGCCAGCAGCTTAGTGCGGGGGGTCACAGATACGCAGTATTTT. Translating it yields CASSLVRGVTDTQYF. Complete variable domain (other parts from reference TRBV7-2 and TRBJ2-3): GAGVSQSPSNKVTEKGKDVELRCDPISGHTALYWYRQSLGQGLEFLIYFQGNSAPDKSGLPSDRFSAERTGGSVSTLTIQRTQQEDSAVYLCASSLVRGVTDTQYFGPGTRLTVL.

This clonotype came up a few times. The chain uses TRBV5-1 and TRBJ2-1, with 7 bases that match TRBD1. CDR1 and CDR2 (germline): SGHRS, YFSETQ. V dropped 4 bases and J dropped 4; count of bases not matched to a gene: 8. This CDR3 is built from 15 residues. DNA for the CDR3: TGCGCCAGCAGCGCACCGGGACAGAGATACAATGAGCAGTTCTTC. Translated, it gives CASSAPGQRYNEQFF.

The rearrangement uses TRBV7-2 and TRBJ2-7; a possible D gene is TRBD2 (6 bases). The V and J ends lost 1 base and 1 base respectively, with 14 bases between them. This CDR3 is built from 16 residues. CDR1 is SGHTA, CDR2 FQGNSA, per germline. The chain's CDR3 is CASSLVTGGVSYEQYV. The CDR3 nucleotides read TGTGCCAGCAGCTTAGTTACTGGCGGGGTATCCTACGAGCAGTACGTC.

The chain couples TRBV20-1 to TRBJ1-5; tentative D call: TRBD1 (6 bases). This CDR3 region has 14 residues. Looked up from germline, CDR1 is DFQATT and CDR2 is SNEGSKA (reference sequence). The CDR3 sequence is CSATTGYSNQPQHF. CDR3 coding DNA: TGCAGCGCCACCACAGGGTATAGCAATCAGCCCCAGCATTTT.

The gene calls are TRBV12-5 and TRBJ2-2, with TRBD1 identical over 9 bases. The CDR3 contains 15 residues. V dropped 3 bases and J dropped 7; count of bases not matched to a gene: 6. The germline CDR1 and CDR2 sequences are LGHNT and FRNRAP. For the CDR3, the DNA is TGTGCTAGTGGTTTAGGGACAGGGACGGTCGGGGAGCTGTTTTTT. Protein sequence: CASGLGTGTVGELFF.

V and J are TRBV5-1 and TRBJ2-1; 8 bases match TRBD2. This CDR3 is 15 amino acids long. From germline, CDR1 is SGHRS and CDR2 YFSETQ. V dropped 0 bases and J dropped 8; count of bases not matched to a gene: 7. CDR3 region: CASSLVSGGQDEQFF. As DNA, the CDR3 is TGCGCCAGCAGCTTGGTTTCGGGGGGGCAGGATGAGCAGTTCTTC.

This clonotype was recorded a few times. The CDR3, as DNA: TGCGCCAGCAGCTCCTGGGCAGCGCGACAGGCGAGCTCCTACAATGAGCAGTTCTTC. This encodes CASSSWAARQASSYNEQFF. This chain connects TRBV5-1 to TRBJ2-1, with a weak D call TRBD1 (6 bases). The CDR3 has 19 amino acids. V lost 3 bases to trimming and J lost 0 bases, with 22 bases between them. Looked up from germline, CDR1 is SGHRS and CDR2 is YFSETQ.

The chain uses TRBV28 and TRBJ1-1, with unresolved D. CDR3 length: 13 residues. Germline V gives CDR1 MDHEN, CDR2 SYDVKM. Trimming removed 4 bases from V and 9 bases from J, with 15 bases in between. In DNA form, the CDR3 reads TGTGCCAGCAGTTCCCATGGAGGCAGCCAAGCTTTCTTT. This codes for CASSSHGGSQAFF.

V gene TRBV19 combines with J gene TRBJ1-5; 9 nucleotides match TRBD1. Germline values: CDR1 LNHDA, CDR2 SQIVND (reference sequence). This CDR3 contains 17 residues. V lost 2 bases and J lost 1; bases outside the gene matches: 6. CDR3 nucleotides: TGTGCCAGTAGTATATTGGACAGGGGAGGCAGCAATCAGCCCCAGCATTTT. It is translated as CASSILDRGGSNQPQHF.

This clonotype was counted a few times. V and J are TRBV5-1 and TRBJ1-3, with TRBD1 as a possible D gene (5 bases). V was trimmed by 2 bases and J by 0 bases, leaving 9 bases between them. The CDR3 sequence is 15 residues long. Looked up from germline, CDR1 is SGHRS and CDR2 is YFSETQ. The CDR3 loop reads CASSFDRGSGNTIYF. CDR3 nucleotides: TGCGCCAGCAGCTTTGACAGAGGCTCTGGAAACACCATATATTTT. Supplemented by reference TRBV5-1 and TRBJ1-3, the full variable domain reads KAGVTQTPRYLIKTRGQQVTLSCSPISGHRSVSWYQQTPGQGLQFLFEYFSETQRNKGNFPGRFSGRQFSNSRSEMNVSTLELGDSALYLCASSFDRGSGNTIYFGEGSWLTVV.

This clonotype occurred many times. This chain joins TRBV7-6 and TRBJ1-4; 7 nucleotides align to TRBD1. In germline, CDR1 is SGHVS, CDR2 FNYEAQ. The J segment lost 7 bases and the V segment lost 4 bases, leaving 9 bases of the junction unmatched. CDR3 length: 15 residues. CDR3 nucleotide sequence: TGTGCCAGCAGCTCATCACAGGGGAGTGGTGAAAAACTGTTTTTT. Amino acids: CASSSSQGSGEKLFF.

This clonotype was seen at least ten times. The chain links TRBV7-7 to TRBJ2-5; 11 bases fit TRBD1. J was trimmed by 1 base and V by 4 bases; bases with no gene match: 5. This CDR3 has 16 residues. Germline V gene data show CDR1 as SSHAT and CDR2 as FNYEAQ (reference sequence). The CDR3 coding sequence is TGTGCCAGCAGCTACGGGACAGGGGGAGTCCAAGAGACCCAGTACTTC. As protein: CASSYGTGGVQETQYF. Filled out from reference TRBV7-7 and TRBJ2-5, the complete variable domain reads GAGVSQSPRYKVTKRGQDVTLRCDPISSHATLYWYQQALGQGPEFLTYFNYEAQPDKSGLPSDRFSAERPEGSISTLTIQRTEQRDSAMYRCASSYGTGGVQETQYFGPGTRLLVL.

This clonotype has only a few counts. The DNA of the CDR3 is TGCAGCGTTCCGACAGGGGCCTCCTACAATGAGCAGTTCTTC. It specifies CSVPTGASYNEQFF. The J gene is TRBJ2-1, the V gene TRBV29-1, with TRBD1 matching 8 bases. After removal of 5 bases from V and 0 bases from J, the junction contained 3 bases not matched to a gene. The CDR3 covers 14 residues. Germline V gene data show CDR1 as SQVTM and CDR2 as ANQGSEA.

The chain combines TRBV27 with TRBJ1-1; a weak D match, TRBD1 (6 bases). This CDR3 is 18 amino acids long. Trimming shortened V by 4 bases and J by 4 bases, and 25 bases separated the two germline ends. The germline gives CDR1 MNHEY, CDR2 SMNVEV (reference sequence). The CDR3 nucleotides read TGTGCCAGCAGTTCTCGGGGGCTGGCGGCAGCCTTGGTCACTGAAGCTTTCTTT. Translating it yields CASSSRGLAAALVTEAFF.

This sequence joins TRBV20-1 and TRBJ2-2; D remains unclear. The CDR3 contains 16 residues. Germline assignment: CDR1 DFQATT and CDR2 SNEGSKA (reference sequence). Between the trimmed V and J ends, which lost 1 base and 0 bases, there was a span of 12 bases. CDR3 amino acids: CSARGSSFANTGELFF. CDR3 DNA sequence: TGCAGTGCTAGAGGTTCGTCGTTCGCGAACACCGGGGAGCTGTTTTTT.

This clonotype was picked up a small number of times. This chain joins TRBV7-9 and TRBJ1-1, with 9 bases lining up with TRBD1. The CDR3 has 17 residues. The V segment lost 5 bases and the J segment 0 bases; nucleotides outside the gene matches: 10. Looked up from germline, CDR1 is SEHNR and CDR2 is FQNEAQ (reference sequence). The CDR3 DNA sequence: TGTGCCAGCAGCCGAGGGACAGGGCGTCTGGTGAACACTGAAGCTTTCTTT. This sequence encodes CASSRGTGRLVNTEAFF.